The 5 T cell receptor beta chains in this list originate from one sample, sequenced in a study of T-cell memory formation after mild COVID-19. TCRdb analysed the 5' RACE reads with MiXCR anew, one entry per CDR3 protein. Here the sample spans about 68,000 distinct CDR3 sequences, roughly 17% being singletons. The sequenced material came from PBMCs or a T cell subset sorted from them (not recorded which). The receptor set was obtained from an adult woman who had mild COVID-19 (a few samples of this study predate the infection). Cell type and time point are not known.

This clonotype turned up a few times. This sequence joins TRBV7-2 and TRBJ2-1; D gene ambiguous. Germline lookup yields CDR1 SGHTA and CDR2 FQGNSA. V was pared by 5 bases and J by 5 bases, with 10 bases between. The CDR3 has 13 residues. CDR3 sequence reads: CASSPYLNNEQFF. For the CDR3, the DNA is TGTGCCAGCAGCCCTTACTTAAACAATGAGCAGTTCTTC. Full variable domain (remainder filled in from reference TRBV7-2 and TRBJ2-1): GAGVSQSPSNKVTEKGKDVELRCDPISGHTALYWYRQSLGQGLEFLIYFQGNSAPDKSGLPSDRFSAERTGGSVSTLTIQRTQQEDSAVYLCASSPYLNNEQFFGPGTRLTVL.

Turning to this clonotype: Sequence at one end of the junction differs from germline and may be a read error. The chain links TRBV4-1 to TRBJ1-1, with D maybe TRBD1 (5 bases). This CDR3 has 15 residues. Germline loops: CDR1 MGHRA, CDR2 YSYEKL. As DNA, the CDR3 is TGCGCCAGCAGCCAAGAGGGGGTAATGAAGACTGAAGCTTTCTTT. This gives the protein CASSQEGVMKTEAFF.

Written as DNA, the CDR3 is TGTGCCAGCAGTTACTCGAGAGGGGTAGCGGGAGCATCAGATACGCAGTATTTT. This sequence encodes CASSYSRGVAGASDTQYF. The chain joins TRBV6-2 or TRBV6-3 to TRBJ2-3, with 9 bases identical to TRBD2. Germline trimming cut 0 bases from V and 4 bases from J; bases unmatched to any gene: 11. Germline CDR1 reads MNHEY; CDR2 reads SVGEGT. The CDR3 sequence is 18 residues long.

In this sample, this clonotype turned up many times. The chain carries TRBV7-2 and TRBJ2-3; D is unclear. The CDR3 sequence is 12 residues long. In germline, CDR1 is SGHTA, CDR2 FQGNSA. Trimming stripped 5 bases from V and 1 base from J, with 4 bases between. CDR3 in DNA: TGTGCCAGCAGCGTCGGCACAGATACGCAGTATTTT. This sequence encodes CASSVGTDTQYF.

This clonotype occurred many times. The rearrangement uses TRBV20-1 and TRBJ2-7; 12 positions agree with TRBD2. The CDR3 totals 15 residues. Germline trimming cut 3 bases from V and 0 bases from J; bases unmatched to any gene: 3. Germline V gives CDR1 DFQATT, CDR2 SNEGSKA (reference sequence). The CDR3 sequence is CSASTSGGFSYEQYF. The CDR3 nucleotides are TGCAGTGCTAGCACTAGCGGGGGGTTCTCCTACGAGCAGTACTTC.